The 22 T cell receptor beta chains reported below all come from one sample, sequenced in a study of vaccination effects on CD4 cells after COVID-19. The ViraFEST assay expanded antigen-specific CD4+ T cells with viral peptide pools before sequencing. Upon completion of 10 to 11 days in culture, CD4+ T cells were isolated. Nucleocapsid antibody tests were negative, and the vaccine recipients had no prior SARS-CoV-2 infection. Sequencing used immunoSEQ multiplex PCR; TCRdb keeps in-frame clones, though not all of them. In the table there are around 19,000 clones, roughly three quarters of which are singletons. Antigen specificity for these receptors is unknown. The sample was CD4+ T cells from PBMCs cultured with HCoV-NL63 spike peptides, taken before COVID-19 vaccination. The receptor set was obtained from a human donor who received a COVID-19 vaccine.

This sequence joins TRBV4-1 and TRBJ2-7; D gene uncertain. Germline V gene sequence: CDR1 MGHRA, CDR2 YSYEKL. V was shortened by 2 bases and J by 5 bases, with 4 bases between the two germline ends. The CDR3 covers 11 residues. The DNA for the CDR3 is TGCGCCAGCAGCCAACGCAACGAGCAGTACTTC. Its protein is CASSQRNEQYF.

The chain joins TRBV28 to TRBJ2-5; TRBD2 aligns across 7 bases. Germline CDR1 and CDR2: MDHEN and SYDVKM. Unmatched junction bases numbered 2, after V lost 2 bases and J lost 5 bases. CDR3 length: 13 amino acids. The CDR3 region has the DNA TGTGCCAGCAGTTTAGCGGGGGACGAGACCCAGTACTTC. Its protein product is CASSLAGDETQYF.

The chain employs TRBV12-3 or TRBV12-4 and TRBJ1-1; D uncertain. Trimming stripped 2 bases from V and 4 bases from J, with 8 bases between. The CDR3 covers 13 residues. CDR3 nucleotide sequence: TGTGCCAGCAGTTTATACGAGGGCACTGAAGCTTTCTTT. Protein: CASSLYEGTEAFF.

The chain has TRBV12-3 or TRBV12-4 and TRBJ2-7, with D possibly being TRBD1 or TRBD2 (5 bases each). The length of the CDR3 is 11 residues. Trimming pared 6 bases from V and 6 bases from J, leaving 9 bases between. CDR3 coding DNA: TGTGCCAGCAGACGGGGCATCGAGCAGTACTTC. It yields the protein CASRRGIEQYF.

This chain joins TRBV19 and TRBJ2-1; TRBD2 aligns across 12 bases. V dropped 9 bases and J dropped 4; count of bases not matched to a gene: 7. The germline V gene encodes CDR1 LNHDA and CDR2 SQIVND (reference sequence). CDR3 length: 15 amino acids. CDR3 coding DNA: TGTGCCAGCTCCCAGACTAGCGGGAGTTACAATGAGCAGTTCTTC. Translating it yields CASSQTSGSYNEQFF.

The chain uses TRBV7-9 and TRBJ1-2; possibly TRBD1 for D (5 bases). V was clipped by 0 bases and J by 7 bases, with 12 bases between them. This CDR3 spans 14 amino acids. Germline assignment: CDR1 SEHNR and CDR2 FQNEAQ (reference sequence). The CDR3 reads CASSLAGERGGYTF. The CDR3 DNA reads as TGTGCCAGCAGCTTAGCAGGGGAACGAGGTGGCTACACCTTC.

V and J are TRBV29-1 and TRBJ2-7, with 8 bases that match TRBD1. Unmatched junction bases numbered 16, after V lost 6 bases and J lost 6 bases. This CDR3 spans 15 amino acids. Germline V lookup: CDR1 SQVTM, CDR2 ANQGSEA. The CDR3 region has the DNA TGCAGCGTCTGTCGATGGTACGCAGGGGGCATCGAGCAGTACTTC. Protein product: CSVCRWYAGGIEQYF.

This sequence joins TRBV19 and TRBJ1-6, with D possibly being TRBD1 (6 bases). The germline CDR1 and CDR2 sequences are LNHDA and SQIVND (reference sequence). V lost 6 bases and J 3 bases, leaving 9 bases between the germline ends. This CDR3 has 14 residues. CDR3 loop: CASSRQVYNSPLHF. DNA for the CDR3: TGTGCCAGTAGCCGACAGGTCTATAATTCACCCCTCCACTTT. Combining the CDR3 with reference TRBV19 and TRBJ1-6 gives the whole variable domain DGGITQSPKYLFRKEGQNVTLSCEQNLNHDAMYWYRQDPGQGLRLIYYSQIVNDFQKGDIAEGYSVSREKKESFPLTVTSAQKNPTAFYLCASSRQVYNSPLHFGNGTRLTVT.

The CDR3 reads CASMGTGELFF. Here the CDR3 DNA reads TGCGCCAGCATGGGTACCGGGGAGCTGTTTTTT. The V call is TRBV5-1, the J call TRBJ2-2; D unresolved. CDR3 length: 11 residues. Per germline, CDR1 SGHRS and CDR2 YFSETQ. Trimming removed 6 bases at V and 5 bases at J, with 5 bases between. Complete variable domain (other parts from reference TRBV5-1 and TRBJ2-2): KAGVTQTPRYLIKTRGQQVTLSCSPISGHRSVSWYQQTPGQGLQFLFEYFSETQRNKGNFPGRFSGRQFSNSRSEMNVSTLELGDSALYLCASMGTGELFFGEGSRLTVL.

The CDR3 region is CASKSNEWSGANVLTF. The CDR3 bases are TGTGCCAGCAAAAGCAACGAGTGGTCTGGGGCCAACGTCCTGACTTTC. The rearrangement joins TRBV5-4 to TRBJ2-6; D uncertain. This CDR3 is built from 16 residues. Germline CDR1 and CDR2: SGHNT and YYREEE (reference sequence). Trimming removed 6 bases from V and 1 base from J, with 14 bases in between.

V usage is TRBV6-5 and J usage is TRBJ2-5, with TRBD1 matching 8 bases. The germline V gene has CDR1 MNHEY and CDR2 SVGAGI. Trimming removed 10 bases from V and 5 bases from J; junction bases left unmatched: 12. The CDR3 contains 14 residues. The CDR3, as DNA: TGTGCCATCGACAGGGGTAACGGCTTCGAGACCCAGTACTTC. Its translation is CAIDRGNGFETQYF.

The rearrangement joins TRBV30 to TRBJ1-2; possibly TRBD1 for D (6 bases). The CDR3 spans 12 residues. Looked up from germline, CDR1 is GTSNPN and CDR2 is SVGIG (reference sequence). Deletions cut 3 bases from V and 4 bases from J, with 9 bases between. The CDR3 DNA follows: TGTGCCTGGAGCAGGACAGTCTATGGCTACACCTTC. Translating it yields CAWSRTVYGYTF.

The chain recombines TRBV6-5 with TRBJ2-7, with 12 nucleotides matching TRBD2. CDR3 size: 14 residues. Germline lookup yields CDR1 MNHEY and CDR2 SVGAGI. V was clipped by 7 bases and J by 5 bases; unmatched bases: 6. In DNA form, the CDR3 reads TGTGCCAGCATCAGACTAGCGGGAGTTGACGAGCAGTACTTC. This sequence encodes CASIRLAGVDEQYF.

This chain connects TRBV3-1 (or the pseudogene TRBV3-2) to TRBJ2-7, with D uncertain. In germline, CDR1 is LGHDT, CDR2 YNNKEL (reference sequence). The CDR3 is made up of 13 amino acids. Trimming pared 4 bases from V and 7 bases from J, leaving 14 bases between. The CDR3 DNA sequence: TGTGCCAGCAGCCTCACTACCCTCTCGGAGCAGTACTTC. Protein product: CASSLTTLSEQYF.

This clone has just a few counts. The CDR3 DNA reads TGTGCCTGGAAACGGGGCCCCGCAACTAATGAAAAACTGTTTTTT. Encoded protein: CAWKRGPATNEKLFF. The chain links TRBV30 to TRBJ1-4; maybe TRBD1 (5 bases). Trimming shortened V by 4 bases and J by 0 bases, and 12 bases separated the two germline ends. The CDR3 has 15 amino acids. Germline V gives CDR1 GTSNPN, CDR2 SVGIG (reference sequence). The full variable domain, completed using reference TRBV30 and TRBJ1-4, is SQTIHQWPATLVQPVGSPLSLECTVEGTSNPNLYWYRQAAGRGLQLLFYSVGIGQISSEVPQNLSASRPQDRQFILSSKKLLLSDSGFYLCAWKRGPATNEKLFFGSGTQLSVL.

In regard to this clone: In the same sample, other DNA sequences code for this CDR3. The chain has TRBV5-1 and TRBJ2-1; D not resolved. Germline V lookup: CDR1 SGHRS, CDR2 YFSETQ. Trimming pared 0 bases from V and 4 bases from J, leaving 5 bases between. The CDR3 runs to 13 residues. CDR3 DNA: TGCGCCAGCAGCTTGGGAACTTACAATGAGCAGTTCTTC. It codes for CASSLGTYNEQFF.

The chain couples TRBV5-6 to TRBJ2-5, with TRBD1 matching over 10 bases. This CDR3 spans 14 amino acids. The trim removed 2 bases at V and 6 bases at J, leaving 4 bases unmatched. Germline V gives CDR1 SGHDT, CDR2 YYEEEE. As DNA, the CDR3 is TGTGCCAGCAGCTTAAAGGACAGGGGGAAGACCCAGTACTTC. Protein sequence: CASSLKDRGKTQYF.

In this sample, this clone turned up a few times. This sequence joins TRBV11-2 and TRBJ2-7; a weak D match, TRBD1 (6 bases). The length of the CDR3 is 15 residues. Deletions cut 2 bases from V and 4 bases from J, with 15 bases between. Germline V gene sequence: CDR1 SGHAT, CDR2 FQNNGV. CDR3 sequence reads: CASSLTSGVRYEQYF. The CDR3, as DNA: TGTGCCAGCAGCTTAACATCAGGGGTGAGGTACGAGCAGTACTTC.

This chain joins TRBV30 and TRBJ1-6; D is unresolved. The ends were cut back, 0 bases at V and 8 bases at J, with 8 bases in the middle. This CDR3 is built from 13 residues. CDR1 GTSNPN and CDR2 SVGIG come from the germline V gene (reference sequence). CDR3 coding DNA: TGTGCCTGGAGTGTACGTGGGGATTCACCCCTCCACTTT. Its translation: CAWSVRGDSPLHF.

This clone was seen a few times. The rearrangement uses TRBV6-4 and TRBJ2-7, with D possibly called TRBD1 or TRBD2 (5 bases each). CDR1 and CDR2 from the germline V gene are MRHNA and SNTAGT. Trimming removed 8 bases at V and 0 bases at J, with 11 bases between. The CDR3 is 13 amino acids. The CDR3: CASARDHSYEQYF. CDR3 sequence (DNA): TGTGCCAGCGCGAGGGACCACTCCTACGAGCAGTACTTC.

This clone was recorded a few times. The chain joins TRBV7-9 to TRBJ1-1; TRBD1 is a possible D gene (5 bases). The V end lost 1 base, the J end lost 1 base, and 13 bases lay between the germline ends. CDR1 and CDR2 (germline): SEHNR, FQNEAQ (reference sequence). The length of the CDR3 is 16 residues. CDR3 loop: CASSLGMGRANTEAFF. CDR3 in DNA: TGTGCCAGCAGCTTAGGTATGGGCAGGGCGAACACTGAAGCTTTCTTT.

This clone is medium-sized. V gene TRBV7-7 combines with J gene TRBJ2-1, with 12 bases matching TRBD2. J was trimmed by 5 bases and V by 6 bases; bases with no gene match: 14. Per germline, CDR1 SSHAT and CDR2 FNYEAQ (reference sequence). The CDR3 covers 18 residues. The CDR3 DNA reads as TGTGCCAGCAGTCTGTTGCCTAGCGGGGGGGTTAGACACAATGAGCAGTTCTTC. Its protein is CASSLLPSGGVRHNEQFF.